Listed below are T cell receptor beta chains from one sample, sequenced in a study of T cell repertoires in cytomegalovirus infection. TCRdb processed the reads anew with MiXCR; each CDR3 protein has one entry. This sample has 130,000 or so distinct CDR3 sequences, with 6.5% found just once. What was sequenced was PBMCs. The receptors shown here come from a human donor in good health (CMV status not recorded). Some clones in this sample may be carry-over from other donors' samples. CDR3s include the opening cysteine and the closing phenylalanine or tryptophan. The D gene is left open where the match is weak. Clone size appears in some rows only: once, few, many, or a class for an expanded clone.

D: .
J: TRBJ1-1
V: TRBV29-1
size: .
CDR3: CSFTGTGDTEAFF
DNA: TGCAGCTTCACCGGGACGGGGGACACTGAAGCTTTCTTT

D: .
J: TRBJ2-1
V: TRBV12-3/TRBV12-4
size: many
CDR3: CASTDAGNEQFF
DNA: TGTGCCAGCACAGATGCTGGCAATGAGCAGTTCTTC

D: .
J: TRBJ2-4
V: TRBV6-6
size: .
CDR3: CASGLGPLGGSKNIQYF
DNA: TGTGCCAGTGGGTTAGGGCCTCTGGGGGGTTCCAAAAACATTCAGTACTTC

D: .
J: TRBJ2-1
V: TRBV20-1
size: many
CDR3: CSARDLGHPAAEQFF
DNA: TGCAGTGCTAGAGATCTCGGCCACCCAGCGGCTGAGCAGTTCTTC

D: .
J: TRBJ1-1
V: TRBV20-1
size: .
CDR3: CSASRGYTEAFF
DNA: TGCAGTGCTAGCCGCGGGTACACTGAAGCTTTCTTT

D: TRBD1
J: TRBJ1-1
V: TRBV12-3/TRBV12-4
size: .
CDR3: CASSIQGGSTEAFF
DNA: TGTGCCAGCAGTATACAGGGGGGGAGCACTGAAGCTTTCTTT

D: TRBD1
J: TRBJ1-2
V: TRBV7-2
size: many
CDR3: CASSLAPGTGTFQDTF
DNA: TGTGCCAGCAGCTTAGCCCCCGGGACAGGGACCTTTCAGGACACCTTC

D: .
J: TRBJ1-2
V: TRBV19
size: many
CDR3: CASSMSIGYGYTF
DNA: TGTGCCAGTAGTATGAGCATCGGCTATGGCTACACCTTC

D: TRBD1
J: TRBJ2-1
V: TRBV12-3/TRBV12-4
size: few
CDR3: CASSPPGQGRGEQFF
DNA: TGTGCCAGCAGCCCTCCTGGACAGGGGAGAGGGGAGCAGTTCTTC

D: .
J: TRBJ2-2
V: TRBV10-3
size: .
CDR3: CAAAKGQSNTGELFF
DNA: TGTGCCGCCGCCAAAGGACAATCGAACACCGGGGAGCTGTTTTTT

D: .
J: TRBJ1-3
V: TRBV7-6
size: .
CDR3: CASSLGGRNSGNTIYF
DNA: TGTGCCAGCAGCTTAGGCGGACGGAACTCTGGAAACACCATATATTTT

D: .
J: TRBJ1-6
V: TRBV27
size: many
CDR3: CASSLWAAYNSPLHF
DNA: TGTGCCAGCAGTTTATGGGCGGCCTATAATTCACCCCTCCACTTT

D: TRBD2
J: TRBJ2-4
V: TRBV6-2/TRBV6-3
size: few
CDR3: CASSEMRGVSGNIQYF
DNA: TGTGCCAGCAGCGAAATGCGGGGGGTTTCGGGAAACATTCAGTACTTC

D: TRBD1
J: TRBJ2-7
V: TRBV20-1
size: .
CDR3: CSASRQGAYEQYF
DNA: TGCAGTGCTAGTCGACAGGGGGCCTACGAGCAGTACTTC